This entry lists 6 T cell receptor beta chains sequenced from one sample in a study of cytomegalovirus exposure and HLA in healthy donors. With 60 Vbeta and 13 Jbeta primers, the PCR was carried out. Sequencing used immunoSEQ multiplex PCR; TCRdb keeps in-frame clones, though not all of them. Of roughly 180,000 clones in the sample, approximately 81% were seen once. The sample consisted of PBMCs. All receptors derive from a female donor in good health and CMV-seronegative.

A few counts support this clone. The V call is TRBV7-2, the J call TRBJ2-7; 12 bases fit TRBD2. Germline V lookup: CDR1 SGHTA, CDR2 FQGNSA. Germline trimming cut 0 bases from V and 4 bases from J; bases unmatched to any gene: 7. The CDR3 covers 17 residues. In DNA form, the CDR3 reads TGTGCCAGCAGCTTAGCGACTAGCGGGAGATCCGGGTACGAGCAGTACTTC. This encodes CASSLATSGRSGYEQYF.

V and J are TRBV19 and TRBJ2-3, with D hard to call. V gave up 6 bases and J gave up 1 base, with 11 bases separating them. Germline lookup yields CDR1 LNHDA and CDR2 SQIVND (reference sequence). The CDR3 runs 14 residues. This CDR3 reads CASRRGGGTDTQYF. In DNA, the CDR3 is TGTGCCAGTAGAAGAGGTGGAGGCACAGATACGCAGTATTTT. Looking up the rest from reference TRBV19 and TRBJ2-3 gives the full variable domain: DGGITQSPKYLFRKEGQNVTLSCEQNLNHDAMYWYRQDPGQGLRLIYYSQIVNDFQKGDIAEGYSVSREKKESFPLTVTSAQKNPTAFYLCASRRGGGTDTQYFGPGTRLTVL.

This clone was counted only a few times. CDR3 loop: CAIRLGQGPTYEQYF. For the CDR3, the DNA is TGTGCCATCAGGCTAGGACAGGGACCTACCTACGAGCAGTACTTC. The rearrangement joins TRBV10-3 to TRBJ2-7; 8 bases are a match to TRBD1. Germline V gene sequence: CDR1 ENHRY, CDR2 SYGVKD. The CDR3 loop spans 15 amino acids. The V gene end was trimmed by 6 bases and the J gene end by 2 bases; junction bases not matched to a gene: 9.

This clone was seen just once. CDR3 loop: CASSRGLAGANEQFF. Written as DNA, the CDR3 is TGTGCCAGCAGTCGTGGACTAGCGGGAGCGAATGAGCAGTTCTTC. The chain employs TRBV7-2 and TRBJ2-1, with TRBD2 identical over 13 bases. The trim removed 6 bases at V and 7 bases at J, leaving 6 bases unmatched. The CDR3 runs 15 residues. In germline, CDR1 is SGHTA, CDR2 FQGNSA. Together with reference TRBV7-2 and TRBJ2-1, the CDR3 gives the full variable domain: GAGVSQSPSNKVTEKGKDVELRCDPISGHTALYWYRQSLGQGLEFLIYFQGNSAPDKSGLPSDRFSAERTGGSVSTLTIQRTQQEDSAVYLCASSRGLAGANEQFFGPGTRLTVL.

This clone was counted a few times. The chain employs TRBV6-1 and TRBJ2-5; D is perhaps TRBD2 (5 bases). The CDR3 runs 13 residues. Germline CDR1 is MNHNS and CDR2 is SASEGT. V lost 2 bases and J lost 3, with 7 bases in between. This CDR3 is CASSEWGEETQYF. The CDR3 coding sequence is TGTGCCAGCAGTGAATGGGGAGAAGAGACCCAGTACTTC.

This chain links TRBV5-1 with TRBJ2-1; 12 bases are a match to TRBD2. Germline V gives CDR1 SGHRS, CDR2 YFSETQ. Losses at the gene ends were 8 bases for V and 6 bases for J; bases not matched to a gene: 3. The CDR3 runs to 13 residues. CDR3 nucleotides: TGCGCCAGTCTAGCGGGAGGGGGCAATGAGCAGTTCTTC. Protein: CASLAGGGNEQFF.